This T cell receptor beta chain is drawn from a study of identical twins. TCRdb reanalysed the 5' RACE reads using MiXCR and keeps one entry per CDR3 protein. The data contain around 370,000 distinct CDR3 sequences, 7% to 9.5% of them seen just once; the ten biggest clones take up around 8.6%. The trim removed 4 bases at V and 4 bases at J, leaving 7 bases unmatched. The CDR3 is 14 amino acids. Germline CDR1 and CDR2: LGHDT and YNNKEL (reference sequence). This sequence originates from a woman in her fifties or sixties in good health. The sequencing input was naive T cells sorted from blood. The V and J genes are TRBV3-1 and TRBJ2-7; 7 nucleotides align to TRBD1. CDR3: CASSLRDRRYEQYF. The CDR3 DNA reads as TGTGCCAGCAGCCTCCGGGACAGAAGGTACGAGCAGTACTTC.